This T cell receptor beta chain is from a study of blood T cell repertoires in COVID-19. Overall study context: Both acute and convalescent COVID-19 samples were obtained from the United States, Italy and Spain. T cells, B-cell-depleted T cells, or PBMCs supplied cDNA or gDNA.

This clone was recorded once. Authors' processing steps: Using reference gene primer amplification, nucleated cell counts were estimated. Data came from immunoSEQ multiplex PCR; TCRdb stores just in-frame clones and leaves some out. V and J calls and clone size follow that table, whereas D and trimming were derived from the DNA. The sample yields about 170,000 clones, about 82% seen once. CDR1 is LGHNT, CDR2 FRNRAP, per germline. Trimming pared 0 bases from V and 0 bases from J, leaving 12 bases between. The CDR3 has 17 amino acids. Patients from Seattle were sampled longitudinally, starting during active infection.

The V call is TRBV12-5, the J call TRBJ1-5; D ambiguous. What was sequenced was peripheral blood. The TCR originated in a woman aged 80 or older with COVID-19, enrolled during active disease. The CDR3 here is CASGLVLEYNSNQPQHF. The CDR3 DNA follows: TGTGCTAGTGGTTTGGTACTAGAGTACAATAGCAATCAGCCCCAGCATTTT.